These 20 T cell receptor beta chains came from one sample sequenced in a study of OX40 agonist ivuxolimab in advanced cancers. Using immunoSEQ multiplex PCR, the repertoire was profiled, and TCRdb retains in-frame clones only, with some absent. The sample yields around 46,000 clones, about 74% seen once. Source: CD4+ or CD8+ T cells sorted from blood, taken in a trial of the OX40 agonist ivuxolimab. The receptors stem from an adult with an advanced solid tumor such as melanoma, head and neck, liver or kidney cancer.

The chain carries TRBV13 and TRBJ2-3; possibly TRBD1 for D (6 bases). The CDR3 consists of 15 residues. The V gene's germline CDR1 is PRHDT and CDR2 FYEKMQ (reference sequence). The V gene lost 2 bases and the J gene lost 4 bases, with 13 bases spanning the gap. In DNA, the CDR3 is TGTGCCAGCAGCTTAAGGCCAGGGGCTCCAGATACGCAGTATTTT. Its protein product is CASSLRPGAPDTQYF.

A remark on this clone: Other nucleotide sequences in the sample specify the same CDR3. The DNA for the CDR3 is TGTGCCAGCAGCCACGGGTTGAACACTGAAGCTTTCTTT. It is translated as CASSHGLNTEAFF. The chain has TRBV14 and TRBJ1-1; D is uncertain. The V gene lost 3 bases and the J gene lost 0 bases, with 5 bases spanning the gap. The CDR3 covers 13 residues. The germline gives CDR1 SGHDN, CDR2 FVKESK.

The V and J genes are TRBV28 and TRBJ1-6, with D uncertain. The germline CDR1 and CDR2 sequences are MDHEN and SYDVKM. The CDR3 is 15 residues long. The V and J ends lost 6 bases and 7 bases respectively, with 16 bases between them. DNA for the CDR3: TGTGCCAGCAGCCTCCTCAAGGGTAGGAATTCACCCCTCCACTTT. Translating it yields CASSLLKGRNSPLHF.

A word on this clone: The germline gene is not matched at one end of the junction; a read error may be the cause. The rearrangement links TRBV27 to TRBJ2-4, with 13 positions matching TRBD2. This CDR3 comprises 16 residues. Looked up from germline, CDR1 is MNHEY and CDR2 is SMNVEV (reference sequence). The CDR3 DNA reads TGTGCCGGCAGTTTCGGGACTAGCGGGACGAAAAACATTCAGTACTTC. The encoded protein is CAGSFGTSGTKNIQYF.

V is TRBV7-3 and J is TRBJ1-1; 8 nucleotides align to TRBD1. Germline lookup yields CDR1 SGHTA and CDR2 FQGTGA. This CDR3 contains 16 residues. Losses at the gene ends were 1 base for V and 4 bases for J; bases not matched to a gene: 8. The CDR3 here is CASSLRTGIESTEAFF. The CDR3, as DNA: TGTGCCAGCAGCTTAAGGACAGGGATAGAGAGCACTGAAGCTTTCTTT.

The chain has TRBV30 and TRBJ1-2, with 10 bases identical to TRBD1. V gave up 0 bases and J gave up 6 bases; unmatched junction bases: 1. Germline CDR1 GTSNPN, CDR2 SVGIG (reference sequence). CDR3 length: 13 amino acids. CDR3 region: CAWSVGTGDGYTF. DNA of the CDR3: TGTGCCTGGAGTGTTGGGACAGGGGATGGCTACACCTTC.

The rearrangement links TRBV5-1 to TRBJ2-3; D gene uncertain. V lost 0 bases and J 0 bases, leaving 5 bases between the germline ends. The CDR3 contains 14 residues. Germline lookup yields CDR1 SGHRS and CDR2 YFSETQ. CDR3 bases: TGCGCCAGCAGCTTGGAAATGAGCACAGATACGCAGTATTTT. Translation: CASSLEMSTDTQYF.

V is TRBV5-1 and J is TRBJ2-7, with TRBD2 identical over 12 bases. This CDR3 has 16 residues. V lost 5 bases to trimming and J lost 3 bases; unmatched junction nucleotides: 9. CDR1 is SGHRS and CDR2 is YFSETQ in the germline V gene. CDR3: CASSFLAGGQGYEQYF. CDR3 DNA sequence: TGCGCCAGCAGTTTCCTAGCGGGAGGGCAGGGCTACGAGCAGTACTTC.

This chain joins TRBV5-4 and TRBJ1-2; 11 bases agree with TRBD1. The CDR3 extends over 15 amino acids. V lost 0 bases, J lost 8 bases, and 6 bases stayed unmatched. Per the germline V gene, CDR1 is SGHNT and CDR2 is YYREEE (reference sequence). CDR3 region: CASSLAGTGGSGYTF. The CDR3 DNA reads TGTGCCAGCAGCTTGGCAGGGACAGGGGGGAGCGGCTACACCTTC.

V and J are TRBV5-4 and TRBJ1-4; D not certain. This CDR3 spans 13 amino acids. In germline, CDR1 is SGHNT, CDR2 YYREEE (reference sequence). V lost 1 base and J 3 bases, leaving 4 bases between the germline ends. CDR3 DNA sequence: TGTGCCAGCAGCTTGACGGCTAATGAAAAACTGTTTTTT. It translates to CASSLTANEKLFF.

V and J are TRBV21-1 and TRBJ2-7. TRBV21-1 is reported as a pseudogene. This CDR3 is built from 16 residues. CDR3 loop: CASKREGGVESYEQYF. CDR3 coding DNA: TGTGCCAGCAAAAGAGAGGGGGGCGTAGAATCCTACGAGCAGTACTTC.

This clone was found once. This chain connects TRBV25-1 to TRBJ2-1, with 7 bases matching TRBD1. The CDR3 is 14 residues long. Germline CDR1 and CDR2: MGHDK and SYGVNS. The V segment lost 7 bases and the J segment 2 bases; nucleotides outside the gene matches: 5. DNA of the CDR3: TGTGCCAGCACCCCGACAGGGACCTACAATGAGCAGTTCTTC. Protein: CASTPTGTYNEQFF.

The chain links TRBV18 to TRBJ2-2; either TRBD1 or TRBD2 may supply D (5 bases each). V lost 4 bases and J lost 3, with 18 bases in between. The CDR3 is 17 residues long. Germline CDR1 KGHSH, CDR2 LQKENI. In DNA, the CDR3 is TGTGCCAGCTCACAGAACGAGGGGCGCCCCCACACCGGGGAGCTGTTTTTT. Translating gives CASSQNEGRPHTGELFF.

V gene TRBV18 combines with J gene TRBJ1-1; D is undetermined. V lost 4 bases to trimming and J lost 1 base, with 10 bases between them. The germline V gene encodes CDR1 KGHSH and CDR2 LQKENI. This CDR3 is built from 14 residues. CDR3 region: CASSRLEGNTEAFF. CDR3 coding DNA: TGTGCCAGCTCACGTCTAGAAGGGAACACTGAAGCTTTCTTT.

The chain has TRBV5-4 and TRBJ1-2, with TRBD1 matching over 8 bases. The CDR3 contains 16 residues. The ends lost 3 bases at V and 4 bases at J; junction bases unmatched: 11. Germline CDR1 reads SGHNT; CDR2 reads YYREEE (reference sequence). This chain's CDR3 is CASSSTAGGAGYGYTF. The CDR3 region has the DNA TGTGCCAGCAGCTCGACGGCAGGGGGCGCGGGCTATGGCTACACCTTC.

V and J are TRBV9 and TRBJ1-2; possibly TRBD1 for D (5 bases). Germline CDR1 is SGDLS and CDR2 is YYNGEE. The germline V and J ends were trimmed by 0 bases and 0 bases, with 12 bases remaining between them. The CDR3 extends over 16 amino acids. DNA for the CDR3: TGTGCCAGCAGCGTAGGTTTTCGGGGGACTAACTATGGCTACACCTTC. Protein product: CASSVGFRGTNYGYTF.

V gene TRBV6-5 combines with J gene TRBJ1-1, with D perhaps TRBD1 (6 bases). The length of the CDR3 is 14 residues. CDR1 MNHEY and CDR2 SVGAGI come from the germline V gene. The V end lost 6 bases, the J end lost 4 bases, and 15 bases lay between the germline ends. CDR3 sequence: CASSIGGQGTEAFF. CDR3 in DNA: TGTGCCAGCAGCATTGGGGGGCAGGGCACTGAAGCTTTCTTT.

The chain has TRBV5-1 and TRBJ1-4, with a weak D call TRBD1 (5 bases). In germline, CDR1 is SGHRS, CDR2 YFSETQ. The CDR3 is made up of 11 amino acids. The V gene lost 4 bases and the J gene lost 8 bases, with 6 bases spanning the gap. The CDR3 DNA sequence: TGCGCCAGCAGCAGGGACGAAAAACTGTTTTTT. It translates to CASSRDEKLFF.

The CDR3 region has the DNA TGTGCCAGCAGTGACGGGACTAGCGGGAGAGATGAGCAGTTCTTC. Translated: CASSDGTSGRDEQFF. The chain employs TRBV6-4 and TRBJ2-1, with 14 positions matching TRBD2. The CDR3 is 15 amino acids. CDR1 is MRHNA and CDR2 is SNTAGT in the germline V gene. The V gene end was trimmed by 2 bases and the J gene end by 8 bases; junction bases not matched to a gene: 2.

J is TRBJ1-2 and V is TRBV6-1; 9 positions match TRBD1. Per germline, CDR1 MNHNS and CDR2 SASEGT. The trim removed 5 bases at V and 6 bases at J, leaving 10 bases unmatched. The CDR3 length is 15 residues. The CDR3 reads CASSLNRGQMDGYTF. In DNA form, the CDR3 reads TGTGCCAGCAGTCTAAACAGGGGGCAGATGGATGGCTACACCTTC.